The 28 T cell receptor beta chains presented below share a single source sample, sequenced in a study of T cell clonotyping in hematopoietic cell transplantation. Here immunoSEQ multiplex PCR was the method, and the copy in TCRdb shows in-frame clones only, minus some. The profile shows 60,000 to 75,000 clones, over 90% of them singletons. What was sequenced was peripheral blood mononuclear cells. The receptors here all came from a man aged 50 or older in good health. Some clones in this sample may be carry-over from other donors' samples.

This chain connects TRBV5-1 to TRBJ2-3, with D possibly matching TRBD1 (6 bases). Germline V gene sequence: CDR1 SGHRS, CDR2 YFSETQ. There are 15 residues in the CDR3. Trimming took off 5 bases at V and 0 bases at J, with 13 bases between the two ends. The CDR3 DNA reads as TGCGCCAGCAGTTTTGGACAGCGAAGCACAGATACGCAGTATTTT. Translating it yields CASSFGQRSTDTQYF.

The chain carries TRBV7-8 and TRBJ2-7, with 11 nucleotides matching TRBD1. Germline V gives CDR1 SGHVS, CDR2 FQNEAQ. The ends lost 2 bases at V and 5 bases at J; junction bases unmatched: 5. The CDR3 length is 15 residues. CDR3 amino acids: CASSLFGTGGDEQYF. The CDR3 DNA reads as TGTGCCAGCAGCTTATTCGGGACAGGGGGGGACGAGCAGTACTTC.

The chain couples TRBV5-1 to TRBJ2-3, with TRBD2 identical over 8 bases. Germline V gives CDR1 SGHRS, CDR2 YFSETQ. The J segment lost 0 bases and the V segment lost 7 bases, leaving 1 base of the junction unmatched. This CDR3 region has 13 residues. CDR3 loop: CASQRESTDTQYF. In DNA, the CDR3 is TGCGCCAGCCAGCGGGAGAGCACAGATACGCAGTATTTT.

V and J are TRBV5-1 and TRBJ1-4, with D maybe TRBD1 (5 bases). The CDR3 runs to 14 residues. CDR1 and CDR2 (germline): SGHRS, YFSETQ. The V end was cut by 0 bases, the J end by 8 bases, with 11 bases between. CDR3 nucleotides: TGCGCCAGCAGCTTGGAGGGACGGTGGGAAAAACTGTTTTTT. Its protein product is CASSLEGRWEKLFF. Together with reference TRBV5-1 and TRBJ1-4, the CDR3 gives the full variable domain: KAGVTQTPRYLIKTRGQQVTLSCSPISGHRSVSWYQQTPGQGLQFLFEYFSETQRNKGNFPGRFSGRQFSNSRSEMNVSTLELGDSALYLCASSLEGRWEKLFFGSGTQLSVL.

The V call is TRBV5-1, the J call TRBJ2-3; 8 nucleotides line up with TRBD2. V lost 0 bases to trimming and J lost 4 bases; unmatched junction nucleotides: 4. This CDR3 comprises 15 residues. CDR1 is SGHRS and CDR2 is YFSETQ in the germline V gene. The CDR3 loop reads CASSLASGPADTQYF. For the CDR3, the DNA is TGCGCCAGCAGCTTGGCTAGCGGGCCCGCAGATACGCAGTATTTT.

The J gene is TRBJ2-5, the V gene TRBV6-5, with 11 positions matching TRBD1. Unmatched junction bases numbered 8, after V lost 4 bases and J lost 4 bases. The CDR3 extends over 16 amino acids. Looked up from germline, CDR1 is MNHEY and CDR2 is SVGAGI. The CDR3: CASSWSGQGEGETQYF. The CDR3, as DNA: TGTGCCAGCAGTTGGTCGGGACAGGGGGAAGGAGAGACCCAGTACTTC.

The V call is TRBV6-5, the J call TRBJ1-2; 7 bases line up with TRBD1. Germline V gene lookup returns CDR1 MNHEY and CDR2 SVGAGI. The CDR3 totals 12 residues. Trimming at V came to 6 bases and at J to 4 bases, leaving 2 bases not matched to a gene. CDR3 sequence: CASSGTAYGYTF. The CDR3 nucleotides are TGTGCCAGCAGCGGGACAGCCTATGGCTACACCTTC.

Only one count was recorded for this clone. The chain links TRBV11-2 to TRBJ2-7; TRBD1 might be the D (6 bases). CDR3 size: 14 residues. V was pared by 3 bases and J by 4 bases, with 13 bases between. Germline assignment: CDR1 SGHAT and CDR2 FQNNGV. The CDR3 sequence: CASSFGQGMYEQYF. DNA for the CDR3: TGTGCCAGCAGCTTCGGGCAGGGGATGTACGAGCAGTACTTC.

This sequence joins TRBV2 and TRBJ2-5; the D gene is possibly TRBD1 (5 bases). The V gene lost 8 bases and the J gene lost 5 bases, with 12 bases spanning the gap. This CDR3 region has 12 residues. The germline gives CDR1 SNHLY, CDR2 FYNNEI. CDR3 in amino acids: CASRSGAETQYF. CDR3 sequence (DNA): TGTGCCAGCCGCTCTGGGGCCGAGACCCAGTACTTC.

The rearrangement links TRBV5-1 to TRBJ2-1, with unresolved D. With 1 base removed from V and 6 bases from J, the gap between germline ends came to 8 bases. The length of the CDR3 is 13 residues. Germline V CDR1 and CDR2: SGHRS, YFSETQ. The CDR3 region has the DNA TGCGCCAGCAGCTTGATGGGTAGCAATGAGCAGTTCTTC. Translating gives CASSLMGSNEQFF. Using reference TRBV5-1 and TRBJ2-1 for the parts outside the CDR3, the full variable domain is KAGVTQTPRYLIKTRGQQVTLSCSPISGHRSVSWYQQTPGQGLQFLFEYFSETQRNKGNFPGRFSGRQFSNSRSEMNVSTLELGDSALYLCASSLMGSNEQFFGPGTRLTVL.

The genes are TRBV13 and TRBJ2-2; possible D gene TRBD1, 6 bases. Germline values: CDR1 PRHDT, CDR2 FYEKMQ (reference sequence). Trimming removed 10 bases at V and 5 bases at J, with 20 bases between. This CDR3 spans 15 amino acids. This chain's CDR3 is CATSNRARRTGELFF. DNA for the CDR3: TGTGCCACCAGTAACAGGGCTCGGAGGACCGGGGAGCTGTTTTTT.

This chain uses TRBV27 with TRBJ2-1, with D unclear. CDR3 length: 11 residues. Germline loops: CDR1 MNHEY, CDR2 SMNVEV (reference sequence). V was trimmed by 8 bases and J by 5 bases, leaving 7 bases between them. The DNA for the CDR3 is TGTGCCAGCGGTATTAACAATGAGCAGTTCTTC. Protein sequence: CASGINNEQFF.

This chain links TRBV2 with TRBJ1-4; D not resolved. There are 14 residues in the CDR3. With 3 bases removed from V and 5 bases from J, the gap between germline ends came to 10 bases. Germline V CDR1 and CDR2: SNHLY, FYNNEI. The CDR3 sequence is CASSDGSPNEKLFF. CDR3 DNA sequence: TGTGCCAGCAGTGATGGCAGCCCGAATGAAAAACTGTTTTTT.

The chain couples TRBV2 to TRBJ2-5, with TRBD2 as a possible D gene (5 bases). Trimming shortened V by 5 bases and J by 3 bases, and 10 bases separated the two germline ends. From germline, CDR1 is SNHLY and CDR2 FYNNEI. The CDR3 totals 13 residues. The CDR3 sequence: CASSLNGEETQYF. The CDR3, as DNA: TGTGCCAGCAGTTTGAACGGGGAAGAGACCCAGTACTTC. Using reference TRBV2 and TRBJ2-5 for the parts outside the CDR3, the full variable domain is EPEVTQTPSHQVTQMGQEVILRCVPISNHLYFYWYRQILGQKVEFLVSFYNNEISEKSEIFDDQFSVERPDGSNFTLKIRSTKLEDSAMYFCASSLNGEETQYFGPGTRLLVL.

The chain has TRBV7-8 and TRBJ2-5; unclear D gene. This CDR3 has 11 residues. Germline CDR1 reads SGHVS; CDR2 reads FQNEAQ. V lost 4 bases and J lost 3, with 3 bases in between. CDR3 in amino acids: CASSSEETQYF. CDR3 bases: TGTGCCAGCAGCTCGGAAGAGACCCAGTACTTC. The variable domain in full, completed from reference TRBV7-8 and TRBJ2-5, reads GAGVSQSPRYKVAKRGQDVALRCDPISGHVSLFWYQQALGQGPEFLTYFQNEAQLDKSGLPSDRFFAERPEGSVSTLKIQRTQQEDSAVYLCASSSEETQYFGPGTRLLVL.

The chain uses TRBV5-1 and TRBJ2-5; perhaps TRBD2 as D (6 bases). CDR1 SGHRS and CDR2 YFSETQ come from the germline V gene. V gave up 4 bases and J gave up 7 bases, with 23 bases separating them. CDR3 length equals 16 residues. CDR3 amino acids: CASSPVTGLGEGTQYF. The CDR3 DNA sequence: TGCGCCAGCAGCCCGGTGACGGGACTGGGGGAAGGGACCCAGTACTTC. Drawing the rest from reference TRBV5-1 and TRBJ2-5, the complete variable domain is KAGVTQTPRYLIKTRGQQVTLSCSPISGHRSVSWYQQTPGQGLQFLFEYFSETQRNKGNFPGRFSGRQFSNSRSEMNVSTLELGDSALYLCASSPVTGLGEGTQYFGPGTRLLVL.

CDR3 in DNA: TGTGCCTGGAGTTCCCGGACAGGGGCAGAAAAACTGTTTTTT. It is translated as CAWSSRTGAEKLFF. The gene calls are TRBV30 and TRBJ1-4, with 9 bases lining up with TRBD1. The germline gives CDR1 GTSNPN, CDR2 SVGIG (reference sequence). J was trimmed by 8 bases and V by 2 bases; bases with no gene match: 6. The CDR3 loop spans 14 amino acids. Filled out from reference TRBV30 and TRBJ1-4, the complete variable domain reads SQTIHQWPATLVQPVGSPLSLECTVEGTSNPNLYWYRQAAGRGLQLLFYSVGIGQISSEVPQNLSASRPQDRQFILSSKKLLLSDSGFYLCAWSSRTGAEKLFFGSGTQLSVL.

This clone was observed a few times. The chain couples TRBV7-2 to TRBJ1-5; D is uncertain. The length of the CDR3 is 15 residues. V was trimmed by 1 base and J by 1 base, leaving 8 bases between them. Germline CDR1 is SGHTA and CDR2 is FQGNSA. This chain's CDR3 is CASSLGGRSNQPQHF. The CDR3 DNA reads TGTGCCAGCAGCTTAGGCGGGAGAAGCAATCAGCCCCAGCATTTT. The full variable domain, completed using reference TRBV7-2 and TRBJ1-5, is GAGVSQSPSNKVTEKGKDVELRCDPISGHTALYWYRQSLGQGLEFLIYFQGNSAPDKSGLPSDRFSAERTGGSVSTLTIQRTQQEDSAVYLCASSLGGRSNQPQHFGDGTRLSIL.

The chain links TRBV19 to TRBJ1-2; perhaps TRBD1 as D (6 bases). CDR3 length equals 15 residues. The V gene's germline CDR1 is LNHDA and CDR2 SQIVND (reference sequence). Trimming took off 4 bases at V and 4 bases at J, with 16 bases between the two ends. CDR3 protein: CASSRSDRPLYGYTF. The CDR3 nucleotides read TGTGCCAGTAGTAGAAGCGACAGGCCCCTCTATGGCTACACCTTC.

This chain joins TRBV5-4 and TRBJ1-6; a possible D gene is TRBD1 (5 bases). Germline CDR1 and CDR2: SGHNT and YYREEE (reference sequence). V was trimmed by 4 bases and J by 11 bases, leaving 22 bases between them. The CDR3 loop spans 16 amino acids. The CDR3 loop is CASSLTGTSFSPPLHF. Here the CDR3 DNA reads TGTGCCAGCAGCCTAACCGGGACCTCCTTTTCGCCACCCCTCCACTTT.

This chain joins TRBV9 and TRBJ2-2, with TRBD2 identical over 11 bases. Germline V gene data show CDR1 as SGDLS and CDR2 as YYNGEE. CDR3 length: 18 amino acids. Unmatched junction bases numbered 11, after V lost 4 bases and J lost 3 bases. The CDR3 bases are TGTGCCAGCAGCCCCCCTACCACTAGCGGGAGTCACACCGGGGAGCTGTTTTTT. Amino acids: CASSPPTTSGSHTGELFF.

V and J are TRBV9 and TRBJ1-3, with a weak D call TRBD1 (5 bases). This CDR3 has 15 amino acids. V was trimmed by 4 bases and J by 3 bases, leaving 14 bases between them. Germline V gene lookup returns CDR1 SGDLS and CDR2 YYNGEE. The CDR3 DNA follows: TGTGCCAGCAGCCCCGGGACTCTCGGTGGAAACACCATATATTTT. Translation gives CASSPGTLGGNTIYF.

The chain employs TRBV10-3 and TRBJ2-7, with 11 bases identical to TRBD1. Losses at the gene ends were 3 bases for V and 9 bases for J; bases not matched to a gene: 13. Germline assignment: CDR1 ENHRY and CDR2 SYGVKD. The CDR3 has 16 amino acids. This chain's CDR3 is CAISEMQGQGAAGQYF. In DNA form, the CDR3 reads TGTGCCATCAGTGAAATGCAAGGACAGGGGGCCGCCGGGCAGTACTTC.

The genes are TRBV7-2 and TRBJ1-4; D possibly corresponds to TRBD1 (5 bases). The CDR3 spans 16 residues. V was shortened by 5 bases and J by 8 bases, with 21 bases between the two germline ends. Germline V CDR1 and CDR2: SGHTA, FQGNSA. The CDR3 nucleotides are TGTGCCAGCAGCCCTCTCGAGGGACCGCCGGGAGAAAAACTGTTTTTT. It encodes CASSPLEGPPGEKLFF.

V usage is TRBV4-1 and J usage is TRBJ2-7, with a weak D call TRBD1 (6 bases). Trimming stripped 4 bases from V and 3 bases from J, with 16 bases between. The CDR3 totals 15 residues. The germline V gene has CDR1 MGHRA and CDR2 YSYEKL. CDR3 sequence (DNA): TGCGCCAGCAGCCCATTCGGGACAAGCAACTACGAGCAGTACTTC. It codes for CASSPFGTSNYEQYF.

The chain employs TRBV4-1 and TRBJ2-5; D may be TRBD1 or TRBD2 (5 bases each). V gave up 0 bases and J gave up 2 bases, with 10 bases separating them. The CDR3 is 15 amino acids. Germline assignment: CDR1 MGHRA and CDR2 YSYEKL. The CDR3 nucleotides read TGCGCCAGCAGCCAAGATATGGGGGAACAAGAGACCCAGTACTTC. This gives the protein CASSQDMGEQETQYF.

V usage is TRBV19 and J usage is TRBJ1-1; D perhaps matches TRBD1 (6 bases). Looked up from germline, CDR1 is LNHDA and CDR2 is SQIVND (reference sequence). This CDR3 region has 15 residues. The V end was cut by 1 base, the J end by 5 bases, with 14 bases between. CDR3 sequence (DNA): TGTGCCAGTAGTATAGCCGGGGGGGCGTTTACTGAAGCTTTCTTT. Its protein product is CASSIAGGAFTEAFF.

V usage is TRBV29-1 and J usage is TRBJ1-2, with D unresolved. Germline lookup yields CDR1 SQVTM and CDR2 ANQGSEA. The V end was cut by 3 bases, the J end by 1 base, with 12 bases between. The CDR3 is 14 amino acids. The CDR3 loop reads CSVEESYHNYGYTF. DNA for the CDR3: TGCAGCGTTGAGGAGAGCTACCATAACTATGGCTACACCTTC.